These 22 T cell receptor beta chains originate from one sample sequenced in a study of response to subunit inactivated influenza vaccine. TCRdb fed the RT-PCR reads into MiXCR, producing one record per CDR3 protein. Here the sample spans fewer than 600,000 distinct CDR3 sequences, approximately 7.8% being singletons. The sample consisted of PBMCs from blood, taken less than 30 months after vaccination. The origin of the receptors is a man aged 45 to 70 who received an inactivated influenza vaccine.

This clonotype was counted between two and nine times. The chain employs TRBV29-1 and TRBJ2-5, with D perhaps TRBD2 (7 bases). Germline V gives CDR1 SQVTM, CDR2 ANQGSEA. Trimming took 3 bases from V and 13 from J, leaving 15 bases between them. The CDR3 covers 11 residues. CDR3 coding DNA: TGCAGCGTTGATGGGGAGGGGGGCCTGTACTTC. This encodes CSVDGEGGLYF.

This clonotype came up many times. The gene calls are TRBV6-1 and TRBJ1-2; 7 bases line up with TRBD1. CDR3 length: 13 residues. Germline V gene data show CDR1 as MNHNS and CDR2 as SASEGT. J lost 7 bases, V lost 6 bases, and 8 bases had no gene match. The CDR3 here is CASSQTRDSGYTF. The DNA for the CDR3 is TGTGCCAGCAGCCAGACCCGGGACAGTGGCTACACCTTC.

The rearrangement links TRBV4-2 to TRBJ2-2; 11 nucleotides match TRBD2. Germline assignment: CDR1 LGHNA and CDR2 YNFKEQ. With 2 bases clipped from V and 4 bases from J, the junction kept 3 bases outside the gene matches. The CDR3 is 16 residues long. Here the CDR3 reads CASSQLAGGITGELFF. DNA of the CDR3: TGTGCCAGCAGCCAATTAGCGGGAGGGATCACCGGGGAGCTGTTTTTT.

V usage is TRBV12-3 or TRBV12-4 and J usage is TRBJ2-6, with a possible D match to TRBD2 (6 bases). Trimming removed 5 bases from V and 1 base from J, with 12 bases in between. The CDR3 is 16 residues long. The CDR3 sequence is CASSLSGSSGANVLTF. The CDR3 coding sequence is TGTGCCAGCAGTCTTAGCGGTTCTTCTGGGGCCAACGTCCTGACTTTC.

The CDR3 DNA is TGTGCCAGCATCCCCAGGGAACCTGTCTATGGCTACACCTTC. It translates to CASIPREPVYGYTF. The chain carries TRBV2 and TRBJ1-2; a weak D match, TRBD1 (5 bases). Germline V gene sequence: CDR1 SNHLY, CDR2 FYNNEI. The CDR3 extends over 14 amino acids. Trimming took off 7 bases at V and 4 bases at J, with 16 bases between the two ends.

The gene calls are TRBV5-1 and TRBJ2-5; the match to TRBD2 covers 11 bases. The V segment lost 2 bases and the J segment 4 bases; nucleotides outside the gene matches: 4. CDR3 length equals 15 residues. Germline V lookup: CDR1 SGHRS, CDR2 YFSETQ. CDR3 nucleotide sequence: TGCGCCAGCAGCTTTAGCGGGGGGGATGGAGAGACCCAGTACTTC. This sequence encodes CASSFSGGDGETQYF.

This clonotype was found a few times. The chain joins TRBV7-2 to TRBJ2-1; D is uncertain. Trimming shortened V by 1 base and J by 8 bases, and 12 bases separated the two germline ends. The CDR3 totals 14 residues. The V gene's germline CDR1 is SGHTA and CDR2 FQGNSA. The CDR3 bases are TGTGCCAGCAGCTTAGTGTGGTCCGTGGATGAGCAGTTCTTC. It translates to CASSLVWSVDEQFF.

V is TRBV2 and J is TRBJ2-2; maybe TRBD2 (6 bases). CDR3 size: 15 residues. Germline loops: CDR1 SNHLY, CDR2 FYNNEI. Trimming cost V 6 bases and J 2 bases, with 13 bases left between them. CDR3 in amino acids: CASSRGTLNTGELFF. CDR3 DNA sequence: TGTGCCAGCAGCCGCGGGACCCTCAACACCGGGGAGCTGTTTTTT.

This clonotype was seen at least ten times. This chain connects TRBV6-2 or TRBV6-3 to TRBJ2-1; D possibly corresponds to TRBD1 (6 bases). This CDR3 has 13 residues. The V gene lost 7 bases and the J gene lost 8 bases, with 15 bases spanning the gap. Germline CDR1 is MNHEY and CDR2 is SVGEGT. This chain's CDR3 is CASNNQGWYEQFF. In DNA form, the CDR3 reads TGTGCCAGCAATAATCAGGGGTGGTATGAGCAGTTCTTC.

A few counts support this clonotype. The rearrangement uses TRBV28 and TRBJ2-6, with 8 bases lining up with TRBD2. The J segment lost 2 bases and the V segment lost 4 bases, leaving 4 bases of the junction unmatched. CDR1 is MDHEN, CDR2 SYDVKM, per germline. CDR3 length equals 16 residues. In DNA, the CDR3 is TGTGCCAGCAGTTCGATAGCGGGAACTGGGGCCAACGTCCTGACTTTC. It is translated as CASSSIAGTGANVLTF.

J is TRBJ2-1 and V is TRBV28; 8 bases align to TRBD2. This CDR3 has 14 residues. Germline CDR1 MDHEN, CDR2 SYDVKM. J was trimmed by 6 bases and V by 7 bases; bases with no gene match: 8. CDR3 bases: TGTGCCAGCACGTCGGGAGGGCCGATCAATGAGCAGTTCTTC. It encodes CASTSGGPINEQFF.

This clonotype was seen only a few times. The V gene is TRBV4-3, the J gene TRBJ2-1, with 10 positions matching TRBD1. The V gene's germline CDR1 is LGHNA and CDR2 YSLEER. CDR3 size: 15 residues. The trim removed 2 bases at V and 6 bases at J, leaving 4 bases unmatched. CDR3 sequence (DNA): TGCGCCAGCAGCCAACCGGGACAGGGGTTCAATGAGCAGTTCTTC. Residues: CASSQPGQGFNEQFF.

This clonotype was observed a handful of times. As DNA, the CDR3 is TGTGCCAGCAGCTCCCAGCGGAGCGTGGGACAGGCCTTCTCCTACGAGCAGTACTTC. Protein product: CASSSQRSVGQAFSYEQYF. The V call is TRBV11-2, the J call TRBJ2-7; TRBD1 matches 8 bases. After removal of 4 bases from V and 0 bases from J, the junction contained 17 bases not matched to a gene. The CDR3 is 19 residues long. CDR1 is SGHAT, CDR2 FQNNGV, per germline. The full variable domain, in which reference TRBV11-2 and TRBJ2-7 provide the parts outside the CDR3, is EAGVAQSPRYKIIEKRQSVAFWCNPISGHATLYWYQQILGQGPKLLIQFQNNGVVDDSQLPKDRFSAERLKGVDSTLKIQPAKLEDSAVYLCASSSQRSVGQAFSYEQYFGPGTRLTVT.

At least ten counts were recorded for this clonotype. The chain links TRBV29-1 to TRBJ2-5, with 9 bases lining up with TRBD1. The germline CDR1 and CDR2 sequences are SQVTM and ANQGSEA. The V segment lost 7 bases and the J segment 5 bases; nucleotides outside the gene matches: 8. This CDR3 region has 13 residues. CDR3 protein: CSARTGEWETQYF. Here the CDR3 DNA reads TGCAGCGCACGGACAGGGGAATGGGAGACCCAGTACTTC.

This chain links TRBV20-1 with TRBJ2-7; D may be TRBD1 (6 bases). This CDR3 is 12 amino acids long. Trimming removed 1 base from V and 6 bases from J, with 10 bases in between. Germline-derived CDR1 and CDR2 are DFQATT and SNEGSKA (reference sequence). Here the CDR3 DNA reads TGCAGTGCTAGAGTGCAGGGGCTCGAGCAGTACTTC. This sequence encodes CSARVQGLEQYF.

This clonotype was seen at least ten times. V usage is TRBV2 and J usage is TRBJ1-2, with a weak D call TRBD1 (6 bases). The CDR3 has 17 amino acids. Germline CDR1 reads SNHLY; CDR2 reads FYNNEI. V lost 6 bases and J 0 bases, leaving 20 bases between the germline ends. The CDR3 reads CASSEQAGGLPNYGYTF. The CDR3, as DNA: TGTGCCAGCAGCGAGCAGGCGGGGGGCCTACCTAACTATGGCTACACCTTC.

J is TRBJ2-3 and V is TRBV3-1; either TRBD1 or TRBD2 may fit D (6 bases each). Trimming stripped 4 bases from V and 8 bases from J, with 22 bases between. Per germline, CDR1 LGHDT and CDR2 YNNKEL (reference sequence). The CDR3 totals 16 residues. As DNA, the CDR3 is TGTGCCAGCAGCCGAGAGGGGGGCGGTTTATTCGGTACGCAGTATTTT. The encoded protein is CASSREGGGLFGTQYF.

This clonotype was observed a few times. The V call is TRBV18, the J call TRBJ2-7; D may be TRBD1 or TRBD2 (5 bases each). Germline-derived CDR1 and CDR2 are KGHSH and LQKENI. This CDR3 contains 17 residues. V lost 2 bases and J lost 2, with 19 bases in between. Here the CDR3 DNA reads TGTGCCAGCTCACCAGAGGGGCAGGGCCCACTCACCTACGAGCAGTACTTC. Amino acids: CASSPEGQGPLTYEQYF.

The gene calls are TRBV12-3 or TRBV12-4 and TRBJ2-3; the D call may be TRBD1 or TRBD2 (5 bases each). The ends were cut back, 7 bases at V and 2 bases at J, with 16 bases in the middle. This CDR3 comprises 15 residues. The CDR3 bases are TGTGCCAGCAACCTTTTTGGGGGAAACACAGATACGCAGTATTTT. Amino acids: CASNLFGGNTDTQYF.

This rearrangement joins TRBV20-1 to TRBJ2-1; TRBD1 might be the D (6 bases). The germline V gene has CDR1 DFQATT and CDR2 SNEGSKA (reference sequence). This CDR3 spans 14 amino acids. Trimming pared 4 bases from V and 2 bases from J, leaving 12 bases between. CDR3 in amino acids: CSAISGEPYNEQFF. CDR3 nucleotides: TGCAGTGCTATTTCAGGGGAACCCTACAATGAGCAGTTCTTC.

This clonotype was observed a handful of times. V gene TRBV9 combines with J gene TRBJ2-7; D is unclear. This CDR3 has 14 amino acids. Between the trimmed V and J ends, which lost 0 bases and 3 bases, there was a span of 10 bases. Germline-derived CDR1 and CDR2 are SGDLS and YYNGEE. CDR3 DNA: TGTGCCAGCAGCGTAGGGTGGTGGGACTACGAGCAGTACTTC. Translation gives CASSVGWWDYEQYF.

This clonotype was picked up many times. The gene calls are TRBV20-1 and TRBJ1-2; TRBD1 is a possible D gene (6 bases). In germline, CDR1 is DFQATT, CDR2 SNEGSKA (reference sequence). V was pared by 2 bases and J by 3 bases, with 13 bases between. The CDR3 extends over 14 amino acids. The CDR3 DNA is TGCAGTGCTAGACTCGCGGACAGATACTATGGCTACACCTTC. Residues: CSARLADRYYGYTF.